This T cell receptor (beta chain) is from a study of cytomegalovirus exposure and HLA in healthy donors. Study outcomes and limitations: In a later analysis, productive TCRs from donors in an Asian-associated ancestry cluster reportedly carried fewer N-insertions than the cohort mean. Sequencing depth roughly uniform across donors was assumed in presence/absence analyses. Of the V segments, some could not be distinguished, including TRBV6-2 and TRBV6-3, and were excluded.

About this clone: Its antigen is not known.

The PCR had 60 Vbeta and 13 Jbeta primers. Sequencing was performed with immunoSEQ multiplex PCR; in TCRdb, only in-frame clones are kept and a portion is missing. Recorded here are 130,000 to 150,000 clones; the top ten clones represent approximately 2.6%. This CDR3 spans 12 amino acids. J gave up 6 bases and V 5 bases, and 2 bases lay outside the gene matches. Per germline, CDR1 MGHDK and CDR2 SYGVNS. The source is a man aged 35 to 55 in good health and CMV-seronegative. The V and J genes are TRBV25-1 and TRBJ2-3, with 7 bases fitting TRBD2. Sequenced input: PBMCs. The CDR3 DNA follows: TGTGCCAGCAGTACTAGCGTGGATACGCAGTATTTT. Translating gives CASSTSVDTQYF.